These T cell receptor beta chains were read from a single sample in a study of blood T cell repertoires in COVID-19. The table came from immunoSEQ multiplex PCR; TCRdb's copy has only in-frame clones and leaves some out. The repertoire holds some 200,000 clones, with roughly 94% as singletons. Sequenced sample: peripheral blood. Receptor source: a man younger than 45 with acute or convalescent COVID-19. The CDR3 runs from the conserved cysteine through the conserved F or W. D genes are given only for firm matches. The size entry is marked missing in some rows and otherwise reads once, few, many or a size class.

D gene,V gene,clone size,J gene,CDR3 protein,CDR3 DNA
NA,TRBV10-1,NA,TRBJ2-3,CASRRDRYTDTQYF,TGCGCCAGCAGGCGGGACAGATACACAGATACGCAGTATTTT
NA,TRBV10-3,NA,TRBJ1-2,CAISESLQSRSYGYTF,TGTGCCATCAGTGAGTCGTTACAGTCTCGCTCCTATGGCTACACCTTC
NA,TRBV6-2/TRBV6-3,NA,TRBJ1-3,CASSYSGGSGNTIYF,TGTGCCAGCAGTTACTCCGGGGGATCTGGAAACACCATATATTTT
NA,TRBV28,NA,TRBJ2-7,CASSGDYYEQYF,TGTGCCAGTTCAGGCGACTATTACGAGCAGTACTTC
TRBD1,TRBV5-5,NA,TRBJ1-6,CASSPRTGTDSPLHF,TGTGCCAGCAGTCCTCGGACAGGGACGGATTCACCCCTCCACTTT
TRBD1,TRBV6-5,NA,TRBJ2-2,CASRTGAVAGELFF,TGTGCCAGCAGAACAGGGGCGGTCGCCGGGGAGCTGTTTTTT
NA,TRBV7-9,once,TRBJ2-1,CASSLDRNSYNEQFF,TGTGCCAGCAGCTTAGATCGTAACTCCTACAATGAGCAGTTCTTC
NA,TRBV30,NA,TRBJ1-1,CAASTGGKTEAFF,TGTGCCGCCTCGACGGGAGGGAAAACTGAAGCTTTCTTT
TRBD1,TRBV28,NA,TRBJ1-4,CASSLPGGSREKLFF,TGTGCCAGCAGTTTACCAGGGGGAAGCCGTGAAAAACTGTTTTTT
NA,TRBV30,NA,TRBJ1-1,CAWSVKGPAFF,TGTGCCTGGAGTGTGAAGGGGCCAGCTTTCTTT
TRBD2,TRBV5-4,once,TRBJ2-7,CASSEGTMYEQYF,TGTGCCAGCAGCGAGGGGACTATGTACGAGCAGTACTTC
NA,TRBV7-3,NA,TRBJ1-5,CASSLDRTHRRDYSNQPQHF,TGTGCCAGCAGCTTAGACCGGACTCACCGACGGGATTATAGCAATCAGCCCCAGCATTTT
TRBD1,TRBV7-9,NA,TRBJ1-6,CASSRTGAENSPLHF,TGTGCCAGCAGCCGGACAGGGGCGGAAAATTCACCCCTCCACTTT
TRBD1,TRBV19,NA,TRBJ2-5,CASSFLTTGVIAETQYF,TGTGCCAGTAGTTTTCTCACGACAGGGGTGATAGCGGAGACCCAGTACTTC
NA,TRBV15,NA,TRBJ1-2,CATREGRDGYGYTF,TGTGCCACCAGAGAGGGGCGGGACGGCTATGGCTACACCTTC
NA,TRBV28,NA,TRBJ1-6,CASSMTTENSPLHF,TGTGCCAGCAGTATGACCACAGAAAATTCACCCCTCCACTTT
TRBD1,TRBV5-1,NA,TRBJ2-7,CASSSTGVRYEQYF,TGCGCCAGCAGCTCGACAGGGGTCAGATACGAGCAGTACTTC
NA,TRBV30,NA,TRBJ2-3,CAWSVSGSTDTQYF,TGTGCCTGGAGTGTTTCGGGAAGCACAGATACGCAGTATTTT
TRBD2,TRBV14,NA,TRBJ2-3,CASSQRRTSGSTDTQYF,TGTGCCAGCAGCCAGAGAAGGACTAGCGGTAGCACAGATACGCAGTATTTT
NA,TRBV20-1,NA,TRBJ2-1,CSARKHDEQFF,TGCAGTGCCAGGAAGCATGATGAGCAGTTCTTC
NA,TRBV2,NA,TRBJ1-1,CASSAGEGTEAFF,TGTGCCAGCAGTGCGGGGGAGGGCACTGAAGCTTTCTTT
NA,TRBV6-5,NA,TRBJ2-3,CASRPYGGGTQYF,TGTGCCAGCAGGCCTTACGGAGGCGGTACGCAGTATTTT
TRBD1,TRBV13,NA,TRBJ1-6,CASSWTGNSPLHF,TGTGCCAGCAGCTGGACAGGGAATTCACCCCTCCACTTT
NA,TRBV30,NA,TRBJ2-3,CAWSKQGTSTDTQYF,TGTGCCTGGAGTAAACAGGGAACTAGCACAGATACGCAGTATTTT
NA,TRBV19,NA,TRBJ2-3,CASSVSGVGDTQYF,TGTGCCAGTAGTGTATCGGGGGTAGGAGATACGCAGTATTTT
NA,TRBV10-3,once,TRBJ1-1,CATQRGGSNTEAFF,TGTGCCACCCAGAGGGGGGGCAGTAACACTGAAGCTTTCTTT
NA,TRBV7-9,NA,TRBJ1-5,CASSLGAGVGQPQHF,TGTGCCAGCAGCTTAGGGGCAGGGGTGGGTCAGCCCCAGCATTTT
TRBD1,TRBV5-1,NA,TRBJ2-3,CASSRTDRASTDTQYF,TGCGCCAGCAGCCGTACTGACAGGGCCAGCACAGATACGCAGTATTTT